Following are 31 T cell receptor beta chains from one sample sequenced in a study of radiotherapy plus CTLA-4 blockade in lung cancer. Method: immunoSEQ multiplex PCR; TCRdb's copy keeps in-frame clones and lacks some. Of over 70,000 clones in the sample, more than 75% were seen once. The sample was peripheral blood, taken from a patient treated with radiotherapy plus ipilimumab. All receptors come from a human donor with non-small cell lung cancer who had a partial response to radiotherapy plus ipilimumab.

This clone was observed once. This chain joins TRBV2 and TRBJ1-1; D not resolved. V lost 7 bases, J lost 0 bases, and 9 bases lay in between. Looked up from germline, CDR1 is SNHLY and CDR2 is FYNNEI. This CDR3 has 13 amino acids. CDR3 DNA sequence: TGTGCCAGCAAGAATAGAATGAACACTGAAGCTTTCTTT. Protein: CASKNRMNTEAFF.

The gene calls are TRBV7-9 and TRBJ2-5; 10 nucleotides match TRBD2. Germline V gives CDR1 SEHNR, CDR2 FQNEAQ (reference sequence). V dropped 2 bases and J dropped 4; count of bases not matched to a gene: 7. CDR3 length: 16 amino acids. The CDR3 bases are TGTGCCAGCAGCTTACCCAGCGGGAGGGGGGGAGAGACCCAGTACTTC. It specifies CASSLPSGRGGETQYF.

The rearrangement joins TRBV30 to TRBJ2-7; 8 positions match TRBD1. The CDR3 contains 17 residues. Germline V lookup: CDR1 GTSNPN, CDR2 SVGIG (reference sequence). Trimming removed 2 bases from V and 2 bases from J; junction bases left unmatched: 14. The CDR3 loop reads CAWSSFRTGIPTYEQYF. The CDR3 bases are TGTGCCTGGAGTAGCTTCAGGACAGGGATTCCTACCTACGAGCAGTACTTC.

The gene calls are TRBV6-1 and TRBJ2-2; D may be TRBD1 (5 bases). Trimming took off 4 bases at V and 5 bases at J, with 26 bases between the two ends. This CDR3 is built from 19 residues. Germline lookup yields CDR1 MNHNS and CDR2 SASEGT. The CDR3 nucleotides read TGTGCCAGCAGTGGCCCTCGTCTAATTGGCAGGGCCGGTACCGGGGAGCTGTTTTTT. Translation gives CASSGPRLIGRAGTGELFF.

This chain connects TRBV6-5 to TRBJ1-1; a weak D match, TRBD1 (5 bases). Germline V CDR1 and CDR2: MNHEY, SVGAGI. The CDR3 is 12 amino acids. Trimming took off 5 bases at V and 5 bases at J, with 9 bases between the two ends. The CDR3 sequence is CASSIGGTEAFF. The CDR3 DNA follows: TGTGCCAGCAGTATTGGGGGGACTGAAGCTTTCTTT.

The chain has TRBV1 and TRBJ2-1; the DNA was not compared with TRBD1, the D call given in the table. TRBV1 is a known pseudogene. The CDR3 has 17 residues. CDR3: CTSSQEGRCPLYNEQFF. CDR3 coding DNA: TGCACCAGCAGCCAAGAGGGGCGGTGCCCTCTCTACAATGAGCAGTTCTTC.

The chain couples TRBV7-3 to TRBJ2-3; 8 nucleotides line up with TRBD1. From germline, CDR1 is SGHTA and CDR2 FQGTGA. This CDR3 has 12 amino acids. Losses at the gene ends were 8 bases for V and 4 bases for J; bases not matched to a gene: 2. CDR3 sequence (DNA): TGTGCCAGCGCAGGGGGCTCAGATACGCAGTATTTT. This gives the protein CASAGGSDTQYF.

This sequence joins TRBV6-1 and TRBJ1-4, with 7 nucleotides matching TRBD1. The CDR3 loop spans 15 amino acids. CDR1 is MNHNS, CDR2 SASEGT, per germline. J was trimmed by 2 bases and V by 3 bases; bases with no gene match: 3. CDR3 loop: CASSDGGQTNEKLFF. As DNA, the CDR3 is TGTGCCAGCAGTGATGGGGGACAGACTAATGAAAAACTGTTTTTT.

The J gene is TRBJ2-3, the V gene TRBV27; D is possibly TRBD1 (6 bases). CDR3 length: 15 amino acids. V lost 3 bases and J lost 1, with 11 bases in between. Germline values: CDR1 MNHEY, CDR2 SMNVEV (reference sequence). CDR3 amino acids: CASSFWAGGTDTQYF. Written as DNA, the CDR3 is TGTGCCAGCAGTTTTTGGGCAGGGGGCACAGATACGCAGTATTTT.

The chain joins TRBV10-3 to TRBJ2-4, with unresolved D. This CDR3 is built from 17 residues. Germline V lookup: CDR1 ENHRY, CDR2 SYGVKD. The V end lost 0 bases, the J end lost 0 bases, and 12 bases lay between the germline ends. CDR3 nucleotides: TGTGCCATCAGTGAGTCAGCCCTAGGCGTAGCCAAAAACATTCAGTACTTC. This codes for CAISESALGVAKNIQYF.

This clone was detected only once. The chain recombines TRBV30 with TRBJ1-1; D not certain. CDR3 length: 13 amino acids. CDR1 and CDR2 from the germline V gene are GTSNPN and SVGIG (reference sequence). The germline V and J ends were trimmed by 2 bases and 6 bases, with 13 bases remaining between them. The CDR3 region is CAWSWYLGAEAFF. CDR3 nucleotides: TGTGCCTGGAGTTGGTATCTGGGAGCTGAAGCTTTCTTT.

With regard to this clone: The junction differs from germline at one of its ends, possibly a read error. The V gene is TRBV7-2, the J gene TRBJ2-3; D gene ambiguous. The CDR3 has 15 residues. CDR1 SGHTA and CDR2 FQGNSA come from the germline V gene. The CDR3 DNA is TGTGCCAGCAACTTAGCCCCGTTTAGCACAGATACGCAGTATTTT. Translating gives CASNLAPFSTDTQYF.

The J gene is TRBJ2-2, the V gene TRBV5-1; tentative D call: TRBD1 (5 bases). CDR1 and CDR2 (germline): SGHRS, YFSETQ. The CDR3 is made up of 15 amino acids. V was trimmed by 1 base and J by 6 bases, leaving 13 bases between them. The CDR3 loop is CASSLSSGFPGELFF. Written as DNA, the CDR3 is TGCGCCAGCAGCTTGTCCTCAGGGTTCCCCGGGGAGCTGTTTTTT.

The V gene is TRBV6-5, the J gene TRBJ2-7; TRBD1 might be the D (5 bases). Germline V gene sequence: CDR1 MNHEY, CDR2 SVGAGI. Deletions cut 5 bases from V and 1 base from J, with 15 bases between. This CDR3 contains 15 residues. The CDR3 nucleotides read TGTGCCAGCAGTCCAACAATCCGACAGTCCTACGAGCAGTACGTC. Residues: CASSPTIRQSYEQYV.

Here the CDR3 DNA reads TGCGCCAGCAGTCGGGCGGGAGCTCAGGAGCAGTACTTC. It yields the protein CASSRAGAQEQYF. The chain uses TRBV10-1 and TRBJ2-7; 7 bases line up with TRBD2. The germline gives CDR1 WNHNN, CDR2 SYGVQD (reference sequence). The CDR3 has 13 amino acids. V was pared by 5 bases and J by 7 bases, with 8 bases of the junction left unmatched.

Of note for this clone: A read error may account for a junction end that differs from germline. CDR3 nucleotides: TGTGCCAGTAGTATCACAGGAAGCACAGGTACGCAGTATTTT. Residues: CASSITGSTGTQYF. The chain employs TRBV19 and TRBJ2-3; maybe TRBD1 (5 bases). In germline, CDR1 is LNHDA, CDR2 SQIVND (reference sequence). This CDR3 is 14 amino acids long.

This sequence joins TRBV2 and TRBJ2-3; no firm D call. The CDR3 is made up of 14 amino acids. Germline loops: CDR1 SNHLY, CDR2 FYNNEI. V dropped 4 bases and J dropped 2 bases, with 10 bases sitting between them. The CDR3 protein is CASSARLHTDTQYF. CDR3 bases: TGTGCCAGCAGTGCCAGGCTACACACAGATACGCAGTATTTT.

The V gene is TRBV19, the J gene TRBJ2-7, with D possibly matching TRBD1 (8 bases). The germline V gene has CDR1 LNHDA and CDR2 SQIVND (reference sequence). CDR3 size: 16 residues. Trimming removed 9 bases at V and 2 bases at J, with 23 bases between. Here the CDR3 reads CARKGGRRGHPYEQYF. The DNA of the CDR3 is TGTGCCAGAAAGGGGGGGCGCAGGGGGCACCCCTACGAGCAGTACTTC.

CDR3 nucleotides: TGTGCCAGCAGTTATCTTCAGGGACAGCCCCAGCATTTT. Protein product: CASSYLQGQPQHF. This chain joins TRBV6-1 and TRBJ1-5, with a possible D match to TRBD1 (5 bases). The CDR3 spans 13 residues. Trimming pared 5 bases from V and 7 bases from J, leaving 12 bases between. Germline assignment: CDR1 MNHNS and CDR2 SASEGT.

V and J are TRBV7-9 and TRBJ2-1; the D gene is possibly TRBD2 (5 bases). V was cut by 5 bases and J by 15 bases, with 17 bases left in between. Germline V gives CDR1 SEHNR, CDR2 FQNEAQ (reference sequence). This CDR3 has 12 amino acids. The CDR3 nucleotides are TGTGCCAGCAGCATAGACTACCGCCCGGGGTTCTTC. The encoded protein is CASSIDYRPGFF.

The rearrangement uses TRBV7-2 and TRBJ1-1; 9 nucleotides match TRBD1. There are 16 residues in the CDR3. V lost 1 base and J lost 4; bases outside the gene matches: 7. Germline V lookup: CDR1 SGHTA, CDR2 FQGNSA. The CDR3 loop is CASSLVYGQGSTEAFF. The CDR3, as DNA: TGTGCCAGCAGCTTAGTGTACGGACAGGGGAGCACTGAAGCTTTCTTT.

The chain combines TRBV7-8 with TRBJ2-7; 7 bases are a match to TRBD1. The CDR3 has 16 residues. Germline V CDR1 and CDR2: SGHVS, FQNEAQ. Losses at the gene ends were 1 base for V and 1 base for J; bases not matched to a gene: 7. CDR3 residues: CASSLGPDRTSYEQYV. In DNA form, the CDR3 reads TGTGCCAGCAGCTTAGGACCGGACAGGACATCCTACGAGCAGTACGTC.

The chain joins TRBV4-1 to TRBJ2-4; weak D call: TRBD1 (5 bases). This CDR3 has 18 residues. Per germline, CDR1 MGHRA and CDR2 YSYEKL. The V end was cut by 1 base, the J end by 0 bases, with 16 bases between. CDR3 region: CASSQGGRSGAAKNIQYF. CDR3 bases: TGCGCCAGCAGCCAAGGAGGTCGAAGTGGGGCAGCCAAAAACATTCAGTACTTC.

This clone was found once. The J gene is TRBJ2-3, the V gene TRBV4-1; TRBD1 matches 8 bases. Trimming removed 1 base from V and 3 bases from J; junction bases left unmatched: 9. This CDR3 has 17 amino acids. The germline V gene encodes CDR1 MGHRA and CDR2 YSYEKL. CDR3 residues: CASSQVAAGGVTDTQYF. The CDR3 region has the DNA TGCGCCAGCAGCCAAGTTGCGGCAGGGGGCGTAACAGATACGCAGTATTTT.

V usage is TRBV5-6 and J usage is TRBJ1-1; perhaps TRBD1 as D (6 bases). This CDR3 has 16 residues. Germline CDR1 is SGHDT and CDR2 is YYEEEE. The ends were cut back, 0 bases at V and 3 bases at J, with 15 bases in the middle. This chain's CDR3 is CASSLGGLGAYTEAFF. The CDR3 nucleotides are TGTGCCAGCAGCTTGGGGGGGCTGGGGGCATACACTGAAGCTTTCTTT.

The rearrangement joins TRBV27 to TRBJ2-1; 7 bases map to TRBD1. V lost 2 bases to trimming and J lost 4 bases; unmatched junction nucleotides: 5. Germline V gene lookup returns CDR1 MNHEY and CDR2 SMNVEV (reference sequence). The CDR3 extends over 15 amino acids. CDR3 region: CASSLTGTEYNEQFF. The CDR3 coding sequence is TGTGCCAGCAGTTTAACCGGGACAGAATACAATGAGCAGTTCTTC.

The chain carries TRBV4-1 and TRBJ1-5; 8 nucleotides align to TRBD1. Germline V gene sequence: CDR1 MGHRA, CDR2 YSYEKL. The V and J ends lost 0 bases and 4 bases, in that order; junction bases with no gene match: 5. The CDR3 consists of 16 residues. This CDR3 reads CASSQEATGVNQPQHF. For the CDR3, the DNA is TGCGCCAGCAGCCAAGAGGCGACAGGGGTAAATCAGCCCCAGCATTTT.

This chain joins TRBV10-1 and TRBJ1-2; no definite D call. Germline values: CDR1 WNHNN, CDR2 SYGVQD (reference sequence). This CDR3 has 13 residues. V shed 0 bases and J shed 8 bases, with 10 bases lying between them. The CDR3 reads CASSESEKPGYTF. The CDR3 DNA sequence: TGCGCCAGCAGTGAGTCCGAGAAACCCGGCTACACCTTC.

V and J are TRBV5-1 and TRBJ1-6, with unresolved D. With 0 bases removed from V and 8 bases from J, the gap between germline ends came to 12 bases. The CDR3 extends over 15 amino acids. Germline CDR1 is SGHRS and CDR2 is YFSETQ. CDR3 bases: TGCGCCAGCAGCTTGGAGGGCGGGCCGGATTCACCCCTCCACTTT. It yields the protein CASSLEGGPDSPLHF.

This sequence joins TRBV5-1 and TRBJ1-1, with TRBD1 as a possible D gene (5 bases). In germline, CDR1 is SGHRS, CDR2 YFSETQ. V lost 2 bases, J lost 0 bases, and 14 bases lay in between. This CDR3 region has 16 residues. For the CDR3, the DNA is TGCGCCAGCAGCTTCCTCTTACAGGATCTGAACACTGAAGCTTTCTTT. It is translated as CASSFLLQDLNTEAFF.

The chain links TRBV4-1 to TRBJ2-1, with 8 bases lining up with TRBD2. The CDR3 has 16 amino acids. CDR1 is MGHRA and CDR2 is YSYEKL in the germline V gene. V lost 1 base to trimming and J lost 8 bases; unmatched junction nucleotides: 10. CDR3 DNA sequence: TGCGCCAGCAGCCAAGCGAGCGGGAGAAATTCTCATGAGCAGTTCTTC. It yields the protein CASSQASGRNSHEQFF.